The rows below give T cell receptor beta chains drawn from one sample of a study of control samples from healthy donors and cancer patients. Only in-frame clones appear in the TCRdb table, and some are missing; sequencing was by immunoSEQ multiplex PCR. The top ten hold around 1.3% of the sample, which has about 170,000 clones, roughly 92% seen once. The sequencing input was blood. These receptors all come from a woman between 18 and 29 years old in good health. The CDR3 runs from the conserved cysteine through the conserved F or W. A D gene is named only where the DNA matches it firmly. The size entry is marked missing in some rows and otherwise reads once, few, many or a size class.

CDR3 DNA: TGTGCCAGCAGCTTGATCCACGAGGCAGATACGCAGTATTTT; CDR3 protein: CASSLIHEADTQYF; D gene: -; clone size: few; J gene: TRBJ2-3; V gene: TRBV5-6
CDR3 DNA: TGTGCCAGCTCACCACTAAGGGCTATAGGGATCTCGGGTGGAGCTTTCTTT; CDR3 protein: CASSPLRAIGISGGAFF; D gene: -; clone size: -; J gene: TRBJ1-1; V gene: TRBV18
CDR3 DNA: TGTGCTACGGGGGGAAAGACCTACGAGCAGTACTTC; CDR3 protein: CATGGKTYEQYF; D gene: TRBD2; clone size: -; J gene: TRBJ2-7; V gene: TRBV28
CDR3 DNA: TGCGCCAGCAGCCCATCAGCGGGACAGGGGGCGGGTGAGCAGTTCTTC; CDR3 protein: CASSPSAGQGAGEQFF; D gene: TRBD1; clone size: -; J gene: TRBJ2-1; V gene: TRBV4-3
CDR3 DNA: TGTGCCAGCAGCTTAGGGAGGGGGCCACGGGATGAAAAACTGTTTTTT; CDR3 protein: CASSLGRGPRDEKLFF; D gene: TRBD1; clone size: -; J gene: TRBJ1-4; V gene: TRBV7-9
CDR3 DNA: TGTGCCAGCAGTTACGGCGGGACGGCTTCCTACGAGCAGTACTTC; CDR3 protein: CASSYGGTASYEQYF; D gene: -; clone size: -; J gene: TRBJ2-7; V gene: TRBV6-5
CDR3 DNA: TGTGCCAGCAGCTTGGGTCATCGGGAAGAGACCCAGTACTTC; CDR3 protein: CASSLGHREETQYF; D gene: -; clone size: once; J gene: TRBJ2-5; V gene: TRBV7-8
CDR3 DNA: TGCGCCAGCAGCCCCTCTGGAAACACCATATATTTT; CDR3 protein: CASSPSGNTIYF; D gene: -; clone size: once; J gene: TRBJ1-3; V gene: TRBV4-1
CDR3 DNA: TGTGCCAGCGGTAATGAAAAACTGTTTTTT; CDR3 protein: CASGNEKLFF; D gene: -; clone size: -; J gene: TRBJ1-4; V gene: TRBV6-6
CDR3 DNA: TGTGCCAGCAGCTGGGACGGCGATCAGCCCCAGCATTTT; CDR3 protein: CASSWDGDQPQHF; D gene: -; clone size: -; J gene: TRBJ1-5; V gene: TRBV7-9
CDR3 DNA: TGCGCCAGCAGCTTGGACAGGGGTGGGGACACTGAAGCTTTCTTT; CDR3 protein: CASSLDRGGDTEAFF; D gene: TRBD1; clone size: -; J gene: TRBJ1-1; V gene: TRBV5-1
CDR3 DNA: TGTGCCAGCAGTTTAAGGGGGGGCTTAGCGGCTTTCTTT; CDR3 protein: CASSLRGGLAAFF; D gene: -; clone size: -; J gene: TRBJ1-1; V gene: TRBV12-3/TRBV12-4
CDR3 DNA: TGTGCCAGCAGCTTAGTAGGGACAGCTTACTATGGCTACACCTTC; CDR3 protein: CASSLVGTAYYGYTF; D gene: TRBD1; clone size: -; J gene: TRBJ1-2; V gene: TRBV7-9
CDR3 DNA: TGCGCCAGCAGCCACCTAACCGCCAAGCGGGGGCGCGATGAGCAGTTCTTC; CDR3 protein: CASSHLTAKRGRDEQFF; D gene: TRBD2; clone size: once; J gene: TRBJ2-1; V gene: TRBV4-1
CDR3 DNA: TGTGCCAGCAGCTTAGCCAGGGGGGTAGTCACTGAAGCTTTCTTT; CDR3 protein: CASSLARGVVTEAFF; D gene: TRBD1; clone size: -; J gene: TRBJ1-1; V gene: TRBV7-2
CDR3 DNA: TGTGCCAGCAGTTCCCAAGCCAACACTGAAGCTTTCTTT; CDR3 protein: CASSSQANTEAFF; D gene: -; clone size: -; J gene: TRBJ1-1; V gene: TRBV28
CDR3 DNA: TGTGCCAGCAGTTATAGGGGACAGCTCTTTGAGGAACTGTTTTTT; CDR3 protein: CASSYRGQLFEELFF; D gene: TRBD1; clone size: -; J gene: TRBJ1-4; V gene: TRBV6-5
CDR3 DNA: TGTGCCAGCAGCTCAGGAGGGAAGGGAAACACCATATATTTT; CDR3 protein: CASSSGGKGNTIYF; D gene: -; clone size: once; J gene: TRBJ1-3; V gene: TRBV3-1/TRBV3-2
CDR3 DNA: TGCAGCGTTGTCCCAGGAGTGGGGGCCCACGAGCAGTACTTC; CDR3 protein: CSVVPGVGAHEQYF; D gene: -; clone size: -; J gene: TRBJ2-7; V gene: TRBV29-1
CDR3 DNA: TGTGCCAGCAGTTTAGGGGACAGGGGTAGCAATCAGCCCCAGCATTTT; CDR3 protein: CASSLGDRGSNQPQHF; D gene: TRBD1; clone size: -; J gene: TRBJ1-5; V gene: TRBV28
CDR3 DNA: TGTGCCAGCAGCTGGGGGGGGACAGGGGCCTCCCTCTCCTACGAGCAGTACTTC; CDR3 protein: CASSWGGTGASLSYEQYF; D gene: TRBD1; clone size: -; J gene: TRBJ2-7; V gene: TRBV7-2
CDR3 DNA: TGTGCCAGCAAGTGGACAGGGGGAGGCAATGAGCAGTTCTTC; CDR3 protein: CASKWTGGGNEQFF; D gene: TRBD1; clone size: -; J gene: TRBJ2-1; V gene: TRBV6-5
CDR3 DNA: TGTGCCAGCTCACGGTTCCCCTATGGCTACACCTTC; CDR3 protein: CASSRFPYGYTF; D gene: -; clone size: -; J gene: TRBJ1-2; V gene: TRBV18
CDR3 DNA: TGTGCCAGTAGTAGACAAGGACAGGATAATTCACCCCTCCACTTT; CDR3 protein: CASSRQGQDNSPLHF; D gene: TRBD1; clone size: -; J gene: TRBJ1-6; V gene: TRBV19
CDR3 DNA: TGTGCCAGCAGCGTAGTGTGGACAGGGGAGGGCTACACCTTC; CDR3 protein: CASSVVWTGEGYTF; D gene: TRBD1; clone size: -; J gene: TRBJ1-2; V gene: TRBV9
CDR3 DNA: TGTGCCAGCAGGTTCACCACTAGCACAGATACGCAGTATTTT; CDR3 protein: CASRFTTSTDTQYF; D gene: -; clone size: -; J gene: TRBJ2-3; V gene: TRBV2
CDR3 DNA: TGCGCCAGGGAAGGGGGCGGGGAGCTGTTTTTT; CDR3 protein: CAREGGGELFF; D gene: -; clone size: -; J gene: TRBJ2-2; V gene: TRBV10-1
CDR3 DNA: TGTGCCAGCAGTTTGGCTTATCAGCCCCAGCATTTT; CDR3 protein: CASSLAYQPQHF; D gene: -; clone size: -; J gene: TRBJ1-5; V gene: TRBV28
CDR3 DNA: TGTGCCATCAGTGAGGGTCTGGTCTACGAGCAGTACTTC; CDR3 protein: CAISEGLVYEQYF; D gene: -; clone size: -; J gene: TRBJ2-7; V gene: TRBV10-3
CDR3 DNA: TGTGCCAGCAGCCAAGATCTTGGTCTAGCGGGGATGGAGACCCAGTACTTC; CDR3 protein: CASSQDLGLAGMETQYF; D gene: TRBD2; clone size: -; J gene: TRBJ2-5; V gene: TRBV4-2
CDR3 DNA: TGTGCCAGCTCACCACTTCCGGACCCTGCAACTAATGAAAAACTGTTTTTT; CDR3 protein: CASSPLPDPATNEKLFF; D gene: -; clone size: -; J gene: TRBJ1-4; V gene: TRBV18
CDR3 DNA: TGCGCCAGCAGTGAGGCGGGTGGGACTGAAGCTTTCTTT; CDR3 protein: CASSEAGGTEAFF; D gene: -; clone size: -; J gene: TRBJ1-1; V gene: TRBV10-2
CDR3 DNA: TGTGCCAGCAGTAGAGGGTCCGGGACCTACGAGCAGTACTTC; CDR3 protein: CASSRGSGTYEQYF; D gene: -; clone size: once; J gene: TRBJ2-7; V gene: TRBV25-1
CDR3 DNA: TGTGCCAGCAGCCCTTACCGGGACAGGGGAGAAAAACTGTTTTTT; CDR3 protein: CASSPYRDRGEKLFF; D gene: TRBD1; clone size: -; J gene: TRBJ1-4; V gene: TRBV27
CDR3 DNA: TGCGCCAGCAGCGGCGGGACTAGCGGGAGGAGCTCCTACAATGAGCAGTTCTTC; CDR3 protein: CASSGGTSGRSSYNEQFF; D gene: TRBD2; clone size: -; J gene: TRBJ2-1; V gene: TRBV5-1
CDR3 DNA: TGTGCCACCATCGGGACAGGGGGTCTCGGTGGCTACACCTTC; CDR3 protein: CATIGTGGLGGYTF; D gene: TRBD1; clone size: -; J gene: TRBJ1-2; V gene: TRBV28
CDR3 DNA: TGTGCCAGCAGCCCTCGGAGGGGGGGACTAACTACCGGGGAGCTGTTTTTT; CDR3 protein: CASSPRRGGLTTGELFF; D gene: -; clone size: -; J gene: TRBJ2-2; V gene: TRBV9
CDR3 DNA: TGTGCCGCGGGGGGGGTCTATGGCTACACCTTC; CDR3 protein: CAAGGVYGYTF; D gene: -; clone size: -; J gene: TRBJ1-2; V gene: TRBV19
CDR3 DNA: TGCGCCAGCAGGCCGCCCGCTAGCGTTACTAAAGAGACCCAGTACTTC; CDR3 protein: CASRPPASVTKETQYF; D gene: -; clone size: -; J gene: TRBJ2-5; V gene: TRBV5-1
CDR3 DNA: TGTGCTAGCAGCTTAACGACAGGGACAGATACGCAGTATTTT; CDR3 protein: CASSLTTGTDTQYF; D gene: TRBD1; clone size: -; J gene: TRBJ2-3; V gene: TRBV7-7
CDR3 DNA: TGTGCCAGCAGCTTAAGGGTCCACACTGAAGCTTTCTTT; CDR3 protein: CASSLRVHTEAFF; D gene: -; clone size: -; J gene: TRBJ1-1; V gene: TRBV7-2
CDR3 DNA: TGTGCCAGCAGCTCAGCCTCTGGAAACACCATATATTTT; CDR3 protein: CASSSASGNTIYF; D gene: -; clone size: -; J gene: TRBJ1-3; V gene: TRBV11-2
CDR3 DNA: TGTGCCAGTAGTATGGGCGGAGGTAAGGATACGCAGTATTTT; CDR3 protein: CASSMGGGKDTQYF; D gene: -; clone size: -; J gene: TRBJ2-3; V gene: TRBV19
CDR3 DNA: TGTGCCAGCAGATCCCGCCGAGGAGGATCAGATACGCAGTATTTT; CDR3 protein: CASRSRRGGSDTQYF; D gene: -; clone size: -; J gene: TRBJ2-3; V gene: TRBV28
CDR3 DNA: TGTGCCAGCAGCTTAACACCGTTAGCCGGCTACACCTTC; CDR3 protein: CASSLTPLAGYTF; D gene: -; clone size: -; J gene: TRBJ1-2; V gene: TRBV7-3
CDR3 DNA: TGTGCCAGCAGTCCCCGTCGGGCCATAAGGTCCACTGAAGCTTTCTTT; CDR3 protein: CASSPRRAIRSTEAFF; D gene: -; clone size: -; J gene: TRBJ1-1; V gene: TRBV28
CDR3 DNA: TGTGCCAGCAGTTCTACGGGTCAGTCCATCGTTGGGGAGCTGTTTTTT; CDR3 protein: CASSSTGQSIVGELFF; D gene: -; clone size: -; J gene: TRBJ2-2; V gene: TRBV6-5
CDR3 DNA: TGTGCCAGCAGCGTAAGTGGGGGACCCTCCTATGGCTACACCTTC; CDR3 protein: CASSVSGGPSYGYTF; D gene: -; clone size: -; J gene: TRBJ1-2; V gene: TRBV9
CDR3 DNA: TGTGCCAGCAGCCGGGACAGGGGGCGCGGGGAGCTGTTTTTT; CDR3 protein: CASSRDRGRGELFF; D gene: TRBD1; clone size: -; J gene: TRBJ2-2; V gene: TRBV2
CDR3 DNA: TGTGCCAGCAGTCTGGCTGGGGCAGGGATAACGAGAGGCTACACCTTC; CDR3 protein: CASSLAGAGITRGYTF; D gene: -; clone size: -; J gene: TRBJ1-2; V gene: TRBV21-1
CDR3 DNA: TGTGCCAGCAGCCTAGACAGGGGTTCTGAAAAACTGTTTTTT; CDR3 protein: CASSLDRGSEKLFF; D gene: TRBD1; clone size: -; J gene: TRBJ1-4; V gene: TRBV9
CDR3 DNA: TGTGCCAGCAGCTCCCAACAGGGTTCTGATGAAAAACTGTTTTTT; CDR3 protein: CASSSQQGSDEKLFF; D gene: -; clone size: -; J gene: TRBJ1-4; V gene: TRBV28
CDR3 DNA: TGTGCCACCAGCAAGGGGGTGACTAACTATGGCTACACCTTC; CDR3 protein: CATSKGVTNYGYTF; D gene: -; clone size: once; J gene: TRBJ1-2; V gene: TRBV15
CDR3 DNA: TGTGCCAGCAGCTTGGCGCAGCTCGGTAACCAAGAGACCCAGTACTTC; CDR3 protein: CASSLAQLGNQETQYF; D gene: -; clone size: once; J gene: TRBJ2-5; V gene: TRBV7-9
CDR3 DNA: TGTGCCAGCAGCTTGGGGGGGGAGCAGTTCTTC; CDR3 protein: CASSLGGEQFF; D gene: -; clone size: -; J gene: TRBJ2-1; V gene: TRBV5-4
CDR3 DNA: TGTGCCACCAGCAGAGATTTCTGGGGGCAGAGTGAAAAGAACACTGAAGCTTTCTTT; CDR3 protein: CATSRDFWGQSEKNTEAFF; D gene: -; clone size: -; J gene: TRBJ1-1; V gene: TRBV15